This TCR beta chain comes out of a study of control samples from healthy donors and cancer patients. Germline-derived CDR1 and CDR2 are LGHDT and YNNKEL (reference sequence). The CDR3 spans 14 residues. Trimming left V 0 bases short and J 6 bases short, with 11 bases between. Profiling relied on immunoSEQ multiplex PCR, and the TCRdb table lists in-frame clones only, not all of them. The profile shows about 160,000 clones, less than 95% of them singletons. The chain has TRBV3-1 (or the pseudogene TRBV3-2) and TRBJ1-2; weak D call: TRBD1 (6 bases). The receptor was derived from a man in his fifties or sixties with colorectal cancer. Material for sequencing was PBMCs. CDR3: CASSQDGGPHGYTF. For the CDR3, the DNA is TGTGCCAGCAGCCAAGACGGGGGGCCCCATGGCTACACCTTC.